This T cell receptor (beta chain) emerged from a study of blood T cell repertoires in COVID-19. Study information: In each case, the material was cDNA or gDNA derived from T cells, B-cell-depleted T cells, or PBMCs.

The V segment lost 7 bases and the J segment 0 bases; nucleotides outside the gene matches: 4. Germline V gives CDR1 SQVTM, CDR2 ANQGSEA. The CDR3 runs to 13 residues. The method was immunoSEQ multiplex PCR; TCRdb's version includes in-frame clones alone and lacks a portion of them. This sample carries some 75,000 clones, approximately 90% of them seen once, and the ten largest clones take 6% to 7.5%. On this clone: The same CDR3 is also encoded by other DNA sequences in this sample.

The rearrangement uses TRBV29-1 and TRBJ1-1; 8 positions agree with TRBD1. The sequence was collected from a human donor in a cohort sampled during active COVID-19. Sequenced: peripheral blood. The CDR3 is CSADRGLNTEAFF. The DNA of the CDR3 is TGCAGCGCTGACAGGGGCCTGAACACTGAAGCTTTCTTT.